The 15 T cell receptor beta chains in this list originate from one sample, sequenced in a study of post-analysis software for immune sequencing data. Study results and limitations: TRBV5-6, TRBV5-1 and TRBV20-1 belonged to a set of five TRBV segments that were more frequent in patients than controls.

Their recognized antigens are unknown. The authors incorporated unique molecular identifiers into the TCR beta cDNA libraries. A single record per CDR3 protein comes from TCRdb applying MiXCR to the PCR reads. The profile shows a few hundred thousand distinct CDR3 sequences, around 36% of them singletons. Sample: blood. The receptors were sampled from a girl aged 2-17 years with multiple sclerosis.

The rearrangement joins TRBV3-1 to TRBJ2-7; the match to TRBD1 covers 8 bases. This CDR3 is built from 14 residues. With V trimmed by 3 bases and J by 4 bases, 5 bases remained unmatched. From germline, CDR1 is LGHDT and CDR2 YNNKEL (reference sequence). CDR3 DNA sequence: TGTGCCAGCAGCCATTGGGACAGGATGTACGAGCAGTACTTC. As protein: CASSHWDRMYEQYF.

Points on this clonotype: Relative to the germline gene, one junction end is altered; a read error may explain this. The genes are TRBV27 and TRBJ2-5; D is uncertain. Germline V gene sequence: CDR1 MNHEY, CDR2 SMNVEV (reference sequence). This CDR3 is built from 14 residues. The CDR3, as DNA: TGTGCCAGCAGCCCCCGAACTTCGGCAGAGGCCCAGTACTTC. It translates to CASSPRTSAEAQYF.

This clonotype was seen only a few times. This chain uses TRBV20-1 with TRBJ2-3; D possibly corresponds to TRBD2 (5 bases). This CDR3 spans 15 amino acids. V dropped 3 bases and J dropped 5 bases, with 18 bases sitting between them. CDR1 is DFQATT, CDR2 SNEGSKA, per germline (reference sequence). The CDR3 bases are TGCAGTGCTAGTTGGTCTAGCTCATCCGGAGATACGCAGTATTTT. Amino acid sequence: CSASWSSSSGDTQYF.

This rearrangement joins TRBV6-6 to TRBJ1-4, with D tentatively TRBD1 (5 bases). This CDR3 has 13 residues. Trimming pared 6 bases from V and 5 bases from J, leaving 10 bases between. Germline loops: CDR1 MNHNY, CDR2 SVGAGI (reference sequence). CDR3 coding DNA: TGTGCCAGCAGCTACGGGGCGAATGAAAAACTGTTTTTT. Residues: CASSYGANEKLFF.

The chain has TRBV5-1 and TRBJ2-7; 10 bases map to TRBD1. V trimming: 0 bases; J trimming: 6 bases; junction bases outside the gene matches: 0. CDR1 is SGHRS and CDR2 is YFSETQ in the germline V gene. The length of the CDR3 is 13 residues. The CDR3 nucleotides read TGCGCCAGCAGCTTGGGGACAGGGGGCGAGCAGTACGTC. Amino acids: CASSLGTGGEQYV.

The sample holds many counts of this clonotype. The chain carries TRBV29-1 and TRBJ2-7; 9 bases fit TRBD1. The V gene's germline CDR1 is SQVTM and CDR2 ANQGSEA. The V gene end was trimmed by 5 bases and the J gene end by 2 bases; junction bases not matched to a gene: 7. The CDR3 is made up of 14 amino acids. The chain's CDR3 is CSVTGGSGAYEQYF. The CDR3 coding sequence is TGCAGCGTTACAGGGGGCTCGGGCGCCTACGAGCAGTACTTC.

The chain employs TRBV20-1 and TRBJ2-3; 8 positions agree with TRBD2. Germline lookup yields CDR1 DFQATT and CDR2 SNEGSKA (reference sequence). The CDR3 runs 14 residues. Unmatched junction bases numbered 8, after V lost 3 bases and J lost 6 bases. The CDR3 loop is CSASGASGWDTQYF. In DNA form, the CDR3 reads TGCAGTGCTAGCGGGGCTAGCGGGTGGGATACGCAGTATTTT.

This clonotype came up many times. The chain couples TRBV29-1 to TRBJ2-5, with 8 bases matching TRBD2. This CDR3 contains 14 residues. Germline-derived CDR1 and CDR2 are SQVTM and ANQGSEA. With V trimmed by 4 bases and J by 5 bases, 9 bases remained unmatched. The CDR3 DNA sequence: TGCAGCGTTGCCCCGGGACTAGTGCGGGAGACCCAGTACTTC. Translated: CSVAPGLVRETQYF. The full variable domain, rest sourced from reference TRBV29-1 and TRBJ2-5, is SAVISQKPSRDICQRGTSLTIQCQVDSQVTMMFWYRQQPGQSLTLIATANQGSEATYESGFVIDKFPISRPNLTFSTLTVSNMSPEDSSIYLCSVAPGLVRETQYFGPGTRLLVL.

The chain recombines TRBV18 with TRBJ1-2; D unresolved. Per the germline V gene, CDR1 is KGHSH and CDR2 is LQKENI. The CDR3 has 16 amino acids. The germline V and J ends were trimmed by 6 bases and 8 bases, with 25 bases remaining between them. In DNA form, the CDR3 reads TGTGCCAGCTCGCAAATTGGTATGCAGGCGCCTGGCGGCTACACCTTC. Translation: CASSQIGMQAPGGYTF.

The chain recombines TRBV29-1 with TRBJ2-4; a possible D gene is TRBD2 (6 bases). The end of the DNA aligns better with TRBJ2-7, so the J call may be wrong. Per the germline V gene, CDR1 is SQVTM and CDR2 is ANQGSEA. This CDR3 spans 16 amino acids. The CDR3 nucleotides read TGCAGCGTTGTGGGAGGAAGGACCATCAGCTCCTACGAGCAGTACTTC. Translated, it gives CSVVGGRTISSYEQYF.

The V and J genes are TRBV3-1 and TRBJ2-5; D gene uncertain. The CDR3 is 14 amino acids. Germline assignment: CDR1 LGHDT and CDR2 YNNKEL (reference sequence). V lost 0 bases and J lost 2, with 7 bases in between. The CDR3 DNA is TGTGCCAGCAGCCAAGATTTTGTGCAAGAGACCCAGTACTTC. It translates to CASSQDFVQETQYF.

The table lists this clonotype with a few counts. This sequence joins TRBV10-3 and TRBJ1-2; 9 positions match TRBD1. Germline CDR1 reads ENHRY; CDR2 reads SYGVKD. The CDR3 loop spans 14 amino acids. The ends lost 8 bases at V and 3 bases at J; junction bases unmatched: 7. CDR3 nucleotides: TGTGCCATCCGACCCGGGGACAGGGACTATGGCTACACCTTC. This encodes CAIRPGDRDYGYTF.

The CDR3, as DNA: TGTGCCAGCAGCTTCGCAGGGACAGGGTACAATGAGCAGTTCTTC. This translates into CASSFAGTGYNEQFF. This chain connects TRBV7-2 to TRBJ2-1, with TRBD1 matching 9 bases. Trimming at V came to 3 bases and at J to 4 bases, leaving 4 bases not matched to a gene. The CDR3 covers 15 residues. CDR1 and CDR2 (germline): SGHTA, FQGNSA.

This clonotype turned up a few times. The rearrangement links TRBV6-1 to TRBJ2-7, with D tentatively TRBD1 (5 bases). This CDR3 is built from 14 residues. Germline V lookup: CDR1 MNHNS, CDR2 SASEGT. Trimming removed 4 bases at V and 2 bases at J, with 12 bases between. As DNA, the CDR3 is TGTGCCAGCAGTGGGGTGACAGTTCCCTACGAGCAGTACTTC. This translates into CASSGVTVPYEQYF.

To note about this clonotype: One end of the junction varies from germline; a read error may be responsible. This chain uses TRBV10-3 with TRBJ2-6, with 7 bases matching TRBD2. CDR3 length equals 15 residues. The germline gives CDR1 ENHRY, CDR2 SYGVKD. CDR3 loop: CAVSGRGVGANVRTF. Written as DNA, the CDR3 is TGCGCCGTCTCAGGACGGGGGGTTGGGGCCAACGTCCGGACTTTC.